These T cell receptor beta chains were read from a single sample in a study of blood T cell repertoires in COVID-19. Method: immunoSEQ multiplex PCR; TCRdb's copy keeps in-frame clones and lacks some. The sample shows approximately 300,000 clones, around 90% of them seen only once. Sequencing input: PBMCs or T cells enriched from blood (not recorded which). The receptors come from a man in his 60s who had recovered from COVID-19. Both conserved end residues are part of each CDR3. Each record gives: V gene, J gene, CDR3 protein.

TRBV5-4	TRBJ2-7	CASSPSGRRDYEQYF
TRBV25-1	TRBJ1-2	CASSERDSQGYTF
TRBV6-4	TRBJ2-1	CASSPDRSLGEQFF
TRBV5-1	TRBJ2-2	CASSPDSARTGELFF
TRBV5-4	TRBJ2-7	CASSFFPSYEQYF
TRBV3-1/TRBV3-2	TRBJ2-7	CASSLRTVTYEQYF
TRBV27	TRBJ2-1	CASSLIAGPEQFF
TRBV10-3	TRBJ2-5	CAISATGGLGAQETQYF
TRBV5-1	TRBJ2-1	CASSLGTGSNEQFF
TRBV11-2	TRBJ2-7	CASSGAGEQYF
TRBV28	TRBJ1-1	CASTLPGTEAFF
TRBV4-2	TRBJ2-7	CASSQELVGSYEQYF
TRBV28	TRBJ1-1	CASSPRTGGNTEAFF
TRBV18	TRBJ2-3	CASSPYQQGGTDTQYF
TRBV28	TRBJ2-2	CASKDSGDWGGELFF
TRBV24-1	TRBJ2-7	CATSEGQGRTYEQYF
TRBV19	TRBJ1-5	CASSTDRANQPQHF
TRBV7-2	TRBJ2-7	CASSLVAGRSEQYF
TRBV27	TRBJ1-6	CASSFSPLGRPGNSPLHF
TRBV6-1	TRBJ1-1	CASSEQTGGVSEAFF
TRBV15	TRBJ2-1	CATSRDNRGGTYNEQFF
TRBV29-1	TRBJ2-1	CSVRWGWNEQFF
TRBV29-1	TRBJ1-1	CSVGRGTGEAFF
TRBV28	TRBJ1-2	CASISGNSYGYTF
TRBV9	TRBJ2-7	CASSVGAYYEQYF
TRBV5-6	TRBJ1-2	CASRLGQAYGYTF
TRBV7-2	TRBJ2-3	CASSLEYFSADTQYF
TRBV5-4	TRBJ2-7	CASSRSGGLAYEQYF
TRBV28	TRBJ2-7	CASSLFPGQGEAGEQYF
TRBV5-1	TRBJ2-3	CASSLELAASTDTQYF
TRBV11-2	TRBJ2-7	CASSLVGQLYEQYF
TRBV6-5	TRBJ2-7	CASSKWTGDYEQYF
TRBV28	TRBJ2-1	CASSLLRENENEQFF
TRBV9	TRBJ1-1	CASSEQGANTEAFF
TRBV24-1	TRBJ2-1	CATSVDSRAAGVSNEQFF
TRBV7-9	TRBJ2-7	CASSPTNSYEQYF
TRBV6-6	TRBJ1-2	CASSYAIGSDHTF
TRBV29-1	TRBJ2-1	CSAWRGQGSFF
TRBV5-1	TRBJ2-7	CASCRDSPSYEQYF
TRBV7-8	TRBJ1-2	CASSGRDSFSYGYTF
TRBV6-5	TRBJ2-7	CASSWLAEQYF